The 2 T cell receptor beta chains below come from one sample, sequenced in a study of cytomegalovirus exposure and HLA in healthy donors. Libraries were prepared by immunoSEQ multiplex PCR; TCRdb keeps only in-frame clonotypes and omits some of them. The repertoire holds approximately 98,000 clones, with roughly 95% as singletons. Sequencing input: PBMCs. These receptors all stem from a woman between 18 and 30 years old in good health and CMV-seronegative.

This clone has just one count. The chain joins TRBV7-2 to TRBJ2-1, with 11 bases that match TRBD2. Losses at the gene ends were 5 bases for V and 2 bases for J; bases not matched to a gene: 2. Per the germline V gene, CDR1 is SGHTA and CDR2 is FQGNSA. This CDR3 contains 15 residues. CDR3 DNA: TGTGCCAGCAGCAGTAGCGGGGGGGCCTACAATGAGCAGTTCTTC. It translates to CASSSSGGAYNEQFF.

V gene TRBV7-6 combines with J gene TRBJ2-2; TRBD2 is a possible D gene (7 bases). Germline loops: CDR1 SGHVS, CDR2 FNYEAQ. Trimming took off 4 bases at V and 5 bases at J, with 26 bases between the two ends. The CDR3 loop spans 19 amino acids. The chain's CDR3 is CASSSPQSGGGGLTGELFF. CDR3 in DNA: TGTGCCAGCAGCTCGCCACAGTCCGGAGGGGGGGGGCTGACCGGGGAGCTGTTTTTT.